This is a list of T cell receptor beta chains from one sample in a study of cytomegalovirus exposure and HLA in healthy donors. The table came from immunoSEQ multiplex PCR; TCRdb's copy has only in-frame clones and leaves some out. This listing includes 55,000 to 75,000 clones. The sequencing sample was made of PBMCs. The receptors stem from a male donor in good health and CMV-seronegative. Each CDR3 is given with its conserved first and last residue. The D gene is left open where the match is weak.

cdr3_nt	cdr3_aa	d_call	v_call	j_call
TGTGCCAGCAGCCAAGATCAGGGGGCTAGCACAGATACGCAGTATTTT	CASSQDQGASTDTQYF	TRBD1	TRBV4-2	TRBJ2-3
TGTGCAAGTCGCTTAGAGGATCTAGCGGGGAAAGACACAGATACGCAGTATTTT	CASRLEDLAGKDTDTQYF	-	TRBV12-2	TRBJ2-3
TGTGCCAGCAGAACCATAGCGGAGGGGCCAGATAAGCAGTATTTT	CASRTIAEGPDKQYF	-	TRBV28	TRBJ2-3
TGTGCCAGCAGTGGACGACAGGGCGTGGCGACCCAGTACTTC	CASSGRQGVATQYF	TRBD1	TRBV6-6	TRBJ2-5
TGTGCCAGCAGCCCGATACGAGGTGAAGCTTTCTTT	CASSPIRGEAFF	-	TRBV6-5	TRBJ1-1
TGCGCCAGCAGCTTGCAGGGAGGCTTGACTGGAAACACCATATATTTT	CASSLQGGLTGNTIYF	-	TRBV5-1	TRBJ1-3
TGTGCCAGCAGTGCCGGGACAGTCCACAATCAGCCCCAGCATTTT	CASSAGTVHNQPQHF	TRBD1	TRBV28	TRBJ1-5
TGTGCCAGCAGCCAAGGGAGCAACCCCGACAATGAGCAGTTCTTC	CASSQGSNPDNEQFF	-	TRBV7-2	TRBJ2-1
TGTGCCAGCAGTTTCCCTCGGGAAGGAAAAACCTACGAGCAGTACTTC	CASSFPREGKTYEQYF	-	TRBV28	TRBJ2-7
TGTGCCAGCTCAAGGACAGACCAAGAGACCCAGTACTTC	CASSRTDQETQYF	-	TRBV18	TRBJ2-5